Each of the 22 T cell receptor beta chains below was sequenced from the same sample in a study of T cells in Graves' hyperthyroidism and ophthalmopathy. From RNA transcripts, TCR beta CDR3 regions were amplified. RT-PCR in the first round (using the HTBI primer set) targeted the TCR CDR3. MiXCR, run by TCRdb on the multiplex PCR reads, gives a single entry per CDR3 protein. This sample has 450,000 to 700,000 distinct CDR3 sequences, with about 45% found just once. Material for sequencing was peripheral blood or thyroid tissue (not recorded which). All receptors derive from an adult woman with Graves' disease, either hyperthyroidism or ophthalmopathy (not recorded which).

This clonotype was observed a single time. This rearrangement joins TRBV29-1 to TRBJ1-2, with D unresolved. The ends were cut back, 7 bases at V and 1 base at J, with 4 bases in the middle. Germline V gives CDR1 SQVTM, CDR2 ANQGSEA. This CDR3 contains 10 residues. Here the CDR3 DNA reads TGCAGCGCGAGTAACTATGGCTACACCTTC. Protein: CSASNYGYTF.

This clonotype occurred many times. The chain couples TRBV5-6 to TRBJ2-2, with D unclear. Germline CDR1 reads SGHDT; CDR2 reads YYEEEE. V was cut by 7 bases and J by 4 bases, with 20 bases left in between. This CDR3 contains 16 residues. In nucleotides, the CDR3 is TGTGCCAGCCAACTGGGCCTCTTTGGCGGCACCGGGGAGCTGTTTTTT. Residues: CASQLGLFGGTGELFF.

This clonotype showed up just a few times. The chain carries TRBV29-1 and TRBJ2-5; D unresolved. The V end was cut by 0 bases, the J end by 2 bases, with 13 bases between. Germline V CDR1 and CDR2: SQVTM, ANQGSEA. CDR3 length: 15 residues. CDR3 residues: CSVEDAKMSQETQYF. DNA for the CDR3: TGCAGCGTTGAAGATGCGAAGATGAGTCAAGAGACCCAGTACTTC.

The rearrangement joins TRBV4-1 to TRBJ1-1; no clear D gene. This CDR3 is 14 amino acids long. Trimming removed 1 base at V and 4 bases at J, with 10 bases between. The germline gives CDR1 MGHRA, CDR2 YSYEKL. The CDR3, as DNA: TGCGCCAGCAGCCAAGGGCGGGAGAGCACTGAAGCTTTCTTT. This sequence encodes CASSQGRESTEAFF.

Here the CDR3 reads CSACGGSSAEQYF. In DNA, the CDR3 is TGCAGTGCCTGCGGGGGCAGTTCCGCGGAGCAGTACTTC. The rearrangement joins TRBV20-1 to TRBJ2-7; a weak D match, TRBD2 (7 bases). The CDR3 covers 13 residues. Germline V CDR1 and CDR2: DFQATT, SNEGSKA (reference sequence). V lost 6 bases and J 7 bases, leaving 19 bases between the germline ends.

This chain links TRBV13 with TRBJ2-2; weak D call: TRBD2 (5 bases). There are 14 residues in the CDR3. Germline assignment: CDR1 PRHDT and CDR2 FYEKMQ (reference sequence). V was trimmed by 8 bases and J by 4 bases, leaving 14 bases between them. The CDR3 reads CASQELVSTGELFF. The CDR3 bases are TGTGCCAGCCAAGAACTAGTGAGCACCGGGGAGCTGTTTTTT.

This clonotype was picked up one time. The CDR3, as DNA: TGTGCCAGCAGCGTAGCCGGGACAGGCAACTATGGCTACACCTTC. This codes for CASSVAGTGNYGYTF. This rearrangement joins TRBV9 to TRBJ1-2, with 8 bases fitting TRBD1. V gave up 0 bases and J gave up 2 bases; unmatched junction bases: 3. The CDR3 runs 15 residues. Per the germline V gene, CDR1 is SGDLS and CDR2 is YYNGEE.

The chain uses TRBV7-2 and TRBJ1-5; no firm D call. The CDR3 runs to 19 residues. The V end lost 4 bases, the J end lost 0 bases, and 22 bases lay between the germline ends. The germline gives CDR1 SGHTA, CDR2 FQGNSA. Written as DNA, the CDR3 is TGTGCCAGCAGCTCTCCTGGTCTCCTAGCCGGCTATAGCAATCAGCCCCAGCATTTT. Amino acid sequence: CASSSPGLLAGYSNQPQHF.

This clonotype was observed at least ten times. The gene calls are TRBV6-5 and TRBJ2-2; a weak D match, TRBD1 (6 bases). This CDR3 is built from 15 residues. The V and J ends lost 2 bases and 1 base respectively, with 8 bases between them. Germline V CDR1 and CDR2: MNHEY, SVGAGI. In nucleotides, the CDR3 is TGTGCCAGCAGTTACACGGACAGGAACACCGGGGAGCTGTTTTTT. Protein: CASSYTDRNTGELFF.

This clonotype was picked up many times. V and J are TRBV15 and TRBJ1-1; no clear D gene. The CDR3 sequence is 13 residues long. CDR1 and CDR2 from the germline V gene are LNHNV and YYDKDF (reference sequence). The V end lost 2 bases, the J end lost 1 base, and 5 bases lay between the germline ends. This CDR3 reads CATSRQTNTEAFF. CDR3 nucleotides: TGTGCCACCAGCAGACAGACGAACACTGAAGCTTTCTTT.

The CDR3 sequence is CSVWRGHEPRPLHF. CDR3 nucleotides: TGCAGTGTTTGGCGCGGGCACGAACCCCGTCCCCTCCACTTT. The J gene is TRBJ1-6, the V gene TRBV20-1, with D unclear. The CDR3 is 14 residues long. Trimming took 7 bases from V and 13 from J, leaving 23 bases between them. From germline, CDR1 is DFQATT and CDR2 SNEGSKA (reference sequence).

This clonotype has ten or more counts. This chain uses TRBV28 with TRBJ2-5; no clear D. The CDR3 loop spans 13 amino acids. Germline V gives CDR1 MDHEN, CDR2 SYDVKM. Deletions cut 7 bases from V and 0 bases from J, with 9 bases between. The CDR3 nucleotides read TGTGCCAGCATTAAAAAGTACCAAGAGACCCAGTACTTC. It encodes CASIKKYQETQYF.

This sequence joins TRBV7-8 and TRBJ1-2, with 8 bases fitting TRBD1. Germline V gives CDR1 SGHVS, CDR2 FQNEAQ. Trimming cost V 11 bases and J 4 bases; bases outside gene matches: 15. This CDR3 has 15 amino acids. CDR3 in amino acids: CAWSPGAGGAYGYTF. In DNA, the CDR3 is TGTGCCTGGAGCCCGGGGGCAGGGGGCGCCTATGGCTACACCTTC. Complete variable domain (other parts from reference TRBV7-8 and TRBJ1-2): GAGVSQSPRYKVAKRGQDVALRCDPISGHVSLFWYQQALGQGPEFLTYFQNEAQLDKSGLPSDRFFAERPEGSVSTLKIQRTQQEDSAVYLCAWSPGAGGAYGYTFGSGTRLTVV.

The sample holds many counts of this clonotype. The CDR3: CASSRLGSDYEQYF. As DNA, the CDR3 is TGCGCCAGCAGCCGGCTAGGCTCCGACTACGAGCAGTACTTC. The chain has TRBV4-1 and TRBJ2-7, with unresolved D. Trimming took off 4 bases at V and 3 bases at J, with 13 bases between the two ends. Germline V gene lookup returns CDR1 MGHRA and CDR2 YSYEKL. The CDR3 loop spans 14 amino acids.

This clonotype was detected many times. The chain recombines TRBV2 with TRBJ2-2; no clear D. This CDR3 contains 16 residues. The V gene lost 4 bases and the J gene lost 3 bases, with 15 bases spanning the gap. Germline assignment: CDR1 SNHLY and CDR2 FYNNEI. CDR3 in amino acids: CASSVRARPYTGELFF. CDR3 nucleotides: TGTGCCAGCAGTGTTCGGGCTAGGCCTTACACCGGGGAGCTGTTTTTT.

The chain carries TRBV19 and TRBJ2-3; tentative D call: TRBD2 (6 bases). The V end lost 7 bases, the J end lost 0 bases, and 14 bases lay between the germline ends. CDR3 length: 15 residues. The germline V gene encodes CDR1 LNHDA and CDR2 SQIVND (reference sequence). CDR3 sequence: CASTPGDSSTDTQYF. In DNA form, the CDR3 reads TGTGCCAGTACCCCGGGAGATTCTAGCACAGATACGCAGTATTTT.

The chain has TRBV6-5 and TRBJ2-5, with 13 bases identical to TRBD2. V shed 11 bases, J shed 7 bases, and the junction held 10 bases outside the gene matches. The CDR3 contains 14 residues. From germline, CDR1 is MNHEY and CDR2 SVGAGI. CDR3 nucleotides: TGTGCCGTGGGTCGACTAGCGGGAGGCGGGACCCAGTACTTC. Residues: CAVGRLAGGGTQYF.

This clonotype showed up just a few times. V and J are TRBV12-3 or TRBV12-4 and TRBJ1-1; D remains ambiguous. V dropped 7 bases and J dropped 6 bases, with 12 bases sitting between them. CDR3 length: 12 residues. CDR3 region: CASNSRFSEAFF. CDR3 in DNA: TGTGCCAGCAACAGCCGATTCTCTGAAGCTTTCTTT.

This clonotype occurred many times. The rearrangement uses TRBV20-1 and TRBJ2-7, with a tentative D call TRBD2 (6 bases). Trimming left V 6 bases short and J 0 bases short, with 12 bases between. CDR3 length: 13 amino acids. The V gene's germline CDR1 is DFQATT and CDR2 SNEGSKA (reference sequence). The CDR3 nucleotides are TGCAGTGCCGGGACTTACAGCTCCTACGAGCAGTACTTC. It specifies CSAGTYSSYEQYF.

The V call is TRBV7-9, the J call TRBJ1-5; D might be TRBD1 (6 bases). The CDR3 totals 16 residues. Trimming removed 5 bases from V and 2 bases from J, with 16 bases in between. Germline loops: CDR1 SEHNR, CDR2 FQNEAQ (reference sequence). For the CDR3, the DNA is TGTGCCAGCAGCGAACAGGGTTGGTATGGCAATCAGCCCCAGCATTTT. It encodes CASSEQGWYGNQPQHF.

This clonotype was seen more than once but under ten times. This chain joins TRBV19 and TRBJ1-2, with a tentative D call TRBD1 (5 bases). There are 12 residues in the CDR3. Trimming left V 7 bases short and J 2 bases short, with 8 bases between. Germline values: CDR1 LNHDA, CDR2 SQIVND (reference sequence). As DNA, the CDR3 is TGTGCCAGTAAAAAGGGGAACTATGGCTACACCTTC. This translates into CASKKGNYGYTF. The full variable domain, its missing parts supplied by reference TRBV19 and TRBJ1-2, is DGGITQSPKYLFRKEGQNVTLSCEQNLNHDAMYWYRQDPGQGLRLIYYSQIVNDFQKGDIAEGYSVSREKKESFPLTVTSAQKNPTAFYLCASKKGNYGYTFGSGTRLTVV.

Of note for this clonotype: One base away lies a much larger clone, so this may be a sequencing read error. The gene calls are TRBV12-3 or TRBV12-4 and TRBJ2-7; D tentatively reads TRBD1 or TRBD2 (6 bases each). There are 15 residues in the CDR3. The V and J ends lost 3 bases and 3 bases respectively, with 15 bases between them. The CDR3 DNA follows: TGTGCCAGCAGTTTGAGGGGGGCGGTTCGCTACGAGCAGTACTTC. This translates into CASSLRGAVRYEQYF.